This T cell receptor (beta chain) was identified in a study of identical twins. Carrying unique molecular identifiers, the cDNA also gained a universal primer site through template switching. TCRdb independently ran MiXCR on the 5' RACE reads; one entry per CDR3 protein. The sample shows approximately 670,000 distinct CDR3 sequences, less than 7% of them seen only once. Study-level findings and limits: Compared with unrelated sharing, twin-shared out-of-frame alpha sequences had more low-probability sequences. Beta out-of-frame sequences displayed a weaker excess of sharing between twins. A partial confounding effect on zero-insertion analyses could come from invariant MAIT and iNKT cells.

Note on this clonotype: What it recognizes is unknown.

CDR3 length: 16 amino acids. V trimming: 4 bases; J trimming: 3 bases; junction bases outside the gene matches: 4. Per the germline V gene, CDR1 is SGHKS and CDR2 is YYEKEE (reference sequence). V is TRBV5-5 and J is TRBJ2-1, with 13 bases identical to TRBD2. Material for sequencing was naive T cells sorted from blood. The source is a man in his late teens or twenties in good health. CDR3 bases: TGTGCCAGCAGCCCGGGGACTAGCGGGGACTACAATGAGCAGTTCTTC. This sequence encodes CASSPGTSGDYNEQFF.